These 8 T cell receptor beta chains were sequenced from one sample in a study of cytomegalovirus exposure and HLA in healthy donors. The primer mix had 60 Vbeta and 13 Jbeta primers. Data came from immunoSEQ multiplex PCR; TCRdb stores just in-frame clones and leaves some out. The data show 150,000 to 200,000 clones, with roughly 85% seen just once and about 2.5% held by the top ten. The sample was PBMCs. The origin of the receptors is a woman between 45 and 60 years old in good health and CMV-seronegative.

The chain has TRBV9 and TRBJ2-3, with 9 positions matching TRBD2. The CDR3 has 16 residues. Germline values: CDR1 SGDLS, CDR2 YYNGEE. V was pared by 0 bases and J by 6 bases, with 8 bases of the junction left unmatched. CDR3 nucleotide sequence: TGTGCCAGCAGCGTAGTGTCTAGCGGGAAGACGGATACGCAGTATTTT. Its protein is CASSVVSSGKTDTQYF.

The chain joins TRBV7-8 to TRBJ1-6; 7 bases agree with TRBD1. The CDR3 length is 16 residues. V trimming: 4 bases; J trimming: 0 bases; junction bases outside the gene matches: 3. Germline loops: CDR1 SGHVS, CDR2 FQNEAQ. CDR3 sequence (DNA): TGTGCCAGCAGCTCACAGGGGAACTCCTATAATTCACCCCTCCACTTT. This encodes CASSSQGNSYNSPLHF.

The V gene is TRBV10-1, the J gene TRBJ2-5, with 7 positions matching TRBD2. This CDR3 has 14 residues. Trimming removed 3 bases from V and 2 bases from J; junction bases left unmatched: 3. CDR1 and CDR2 (germline): WNHNN, SYGVQD (reference sequence). CDR3 loop: CASSDRRGQETQYF. The DNA for the CDR3 is TGCGCCAGCAGTGACCGGCGGGGGCAAGAGACCCAGTACTTC.

The genes are TRBV28 and TRBJ2-3; 9 nucleotides match TRBD2. J was trimmed by 5 bases and V by 5 bases; bases with no gene match: 11. The CDR3 extends over 16 amino acids. CDR1 and CDR2 from the germline V gene are MDHEN and SYDVKM. The CDR3 spells CASSLRLADIIDTQYF. CDR3 nucleotides: TGTGCCAGCAGTCTTCGACTAGCGGACATTATAGATACGCAGTATTTT.

V is TRBV7-6 and J is TRBJ2-2; D possibly corresponds to TRBD2 (6 bases). CDR1 and CDR2 from the germline V gene are SGHVS and FNYEAQ. V lost 2 bases to trimming and J lost 4 bases, with 11 bases between them. The CDR3 length is 15 residues. The CDR3 is CASSLPGASTGELFF. In nucleotides, the CDR3 is TGTGCCAGCAGCTTACCGGGAGCGAGCACCGGGGAGCTGTTTTTT. Looking up the rest from reference TRBV7-6 and TRBJ2-2 gives the full variable domain: GAGVSQSPRYKVTKRGQDVALRCDPISGHVSLYWYRQALGQGPEFLTYFNYEAQQDKSGLPNDRFSAERPEGSISTLTIQRTEQRDSAMYRCASSLPGASTGELFFGEGSRLTVL.

A few counts support this clone. CDR3: CASSWSTSGRALEQFF. Here the CDR3 DNA reads TGTGCCAGCAGTTGGTCGACTAGCGGGAGGGCCCTGGAGCAGTTCTTC. V and J are TRBV28 and TRBJ2-1, with 14 bases aligning to TRBD2. Trimming at V came to 4 bases and at J to 10 bases, leaving 9 bases not matched to a gene. The CDR3 is 16 residues long. The germline gives CDR1 MDHEN, CDR2 SYDVKM.

V and J are TRBV18 and TRBJ1-2; D gene uncertain. Trimming cost V 1 base and J 2 bases, with 5 bases left between them. The CDR3 runs to 13 residues. Germline CDR1 reads KGHSH; CDR2 reads LQKENI. The CDR3 DNA is TGTGCCAGCTCACCACAGAGGAACTATGGCTACACCTTC. Amino acids: CASSPQRNYGYTF.

J is TRBJ2-1 and V is TRBV18; D perhaps matches TRBD1 (6 bases). CDR3 size: 15 residues. The germline V gene encodes CDR1 KGHSH and CDR2 LQKENI. V shed 3 bases and J shed 4 bases, with 13 bases lying between them. The CDR3 sequence is CASSPQSGDYNEQFF. The CDR3 DNA reads as TGTGCCAGCTCACCGCAATCAGGGGATTACAATGAGCAGTTCTTC.